This entry lists 5 T cell receptor beta chains sequenced from one sample in a study of beta chain features in type 1 diabetes (dated by TCRdb to the late 2010s). Their cognate antigens are unknown. Library prep was done by the immunoSEQ multiplex PCR assay. All of the isolated RNA was reverse transcribed with the High Capacity cDNA Reverse Transcription Kit, so expressed TCRB transcripts were sequenced. Here the immuneACCESS table is served through TCRdb, limited to in-frame sequences with V and J called. Missing clones are a known gap in these copies; in checked studies unresolved V genes cover under half, and the rest lacks a known reason. The sample data list some 360,000 clones, and 8% to 10% of these were observed just once. Jointly, the top ten make up 0.45% to 0.65% of the sample. On the study overall, not on this receptor specifically: Type 1 diabetes patients showed a moderate but significant shortening of TCRB CDR3 length in all four CD4+ subsets.

Sequenced input: central memory CD4+ T cells from blood. These receptors were collected from a man between 25 and 39 years old with type 1 diabetes.

The rearrangement joins TRBV6-1 to TRBJ2-7, with 7 positions matching TRBD1. The CDR3 covers 14 residues. V shed 2 bases, J shed 5 bases, and the junction held 6 bases outside the gene matches. Germline CDR1 and CDR2: MNHNS and SASEGT. For the CDR3, the DNA is TGTGCCAGCAGTGAAAGGGGGCGCGCCGACGAGCAGTACTTC. Translated, it gives CASSERGRADEQYF.

This clone was counted only a few times. This sequence joins TRBV5-1 and TRBJ2-5, with no clear D. This CDR3 spans 14 amino acids. The germline V and J ends were trimmed by 1 base and 1 base, with 8 bases remaining between them. The germline V gene has CDR1 SGHRS and CDR2 YFSETQ. CDR3 sequence (DNA): TGCGCCAGCAGCTTGTGGGGATTCCAAGAGACCCAGTACTTC. It translates to CASSLWGFQETQYF.

The V and J genes are TRBV19 and TRBJ2-5, with 7 positions matching TRBD1. The CDR3 sequence is 13 residues long. J was trimmed by 5 bases and V by 5 bases; bases with no gene match: 5. Germline assignment: CDR1 LNHDA and CDR2 SQIVND (reference sequence). For the CDR3, the DNA is TGTGCCAGTAGTGTAAGGGGGCAGGAGACCCAGTACTTC. It is translated as CASSVRGQETQYF. Looking up the rest from reference TRBV19 and TRBJ2-5 gives the full variable domain: DGGITQSPKYLFRKEGQNVTLSCEQNLNHDAMYWYRQDPGQGLRLIYYSQIVNDFQKGDIAEGYSVSREKKESFPLTVTSAQKNPTAFYLCASSVRGQETQYFGPGTRLLVL.

The chain combines TRBV7-2 with TRBJ2-5, with no clear D. The length of the CDR3 is 14 residues. V lost 2 bases, J lost 5 bases, and 12 bases lay in between. Germline values: CDR1 SGHTA, CDR2 FQGNSA. CDR3 DNA sequence: TGTGCCAGCAGCTTAATGGGAAGTGGGGAGACCCAGTACTTC. This gives the protein CASSLMGSGETQYF. The variable domain in full, with the rest retrieved from reference TRBV7-2 and TRBJ2-5, is GAGVSQSPSNKVTEKGKDVELRCDPISGHTALYWYRQSLGQGLEFLIYFQGNSAPDKSGLPSDRFSAERTGGSVSTLTIQRTQQEDSAVYLCASSLMGSGETQYFGPGTRLLVL.

This clone has just a few counts. Germline and junction disagree at one end, which may indicate a read error. The chain joins TRBV7-7 to TRBJ2-3; 15 positions agree with TRBD2. Germline V gene sequence: CDR1 SSHAT, CDR2 FNYEAQ (reference sequence). The CDR3 sequence is 17 residues long. CDR3 in DNA: TGTGCTAGCAGCCCCTCAACGGGACTAGCGGGAGGAGATACGCAGTATTTT. Amino acid sequence: CASSPSTGLAGGDTQYF. Full variable domain (remainder filled in from reference TRBV7-7 and TRBJ2-3): GAGVSQSPRYKVTKRGQDVTLRCDPISSHATLYWYQQALGQGPEFLTYFNYEAQPDKSGLPSDRFSAERPEGSISTLTIQRTEQRDSAMYRCASSPSTGLAGGDTQYFGPGTRLTVL.